Listed here is a single TCR beta chain. What it recognizes is unknown. This specimen belongs to a study of T cell repertoires and HLA-DP antigens. Study at large: One alloantigen had roughly ten groove amino acid differences from self, the other one. Two male donors and one female donor spanned ages 18-to-29 through 60-to-69. Study-level points and caveats: Naive and memory CD4+ cells were analysed together, not apart.

Measured with immunoSEQ multiplex PCR; TCRdb has only the in-frame clones, and not every one. The data show about 89,000 clones, with approximately 86% seen just once and less than 2% held by the top ten. Germline lookup yields CDR1 MNHNY and CDR2 SVGAGI (reference sequence). This CDR3 comprises 11 residues. The V gene lost 4 bases and the J gene lost 7 bases, with 5 bases spanning the gap. The gene calls are TRBV6-6 and TRBJ2-1; D not certain. This TCR derives from a man between 50 and 59 years old in good health and CMV-seronegative. The sequencing input was CD4+ T cells from PBMCs. Written as DNA, the CDR3 is TGTGCCAGCAGTTCCCGTAATGAGCAGTTCTTC. This gives the protein CASSSRNEQFF.